This T cell receptor (beta chain) was captured in a study of human T cells and chemical hapten exposure. Time point in this sample: patch test 3, about 24 weeks after DPC sensitization. Described treatment: therapeutic diphenylcyclopropenone sensitization with weekly scalp DPC. TCRdb redid the calling of the RACE reads with MiXCR, one entry per CDR3 protein. The data contain tens of thousands of distinct CDR3 sequences, approximately 10% of them singletons. V lost 4 bases to trimming and J lost 12 bases, with 15 bases between them. In germline, CDR1 is MNHEY, CDR2 SVGEGT. CDR3 size: 12 residues. V and J are TRBV6-2 or TRBV6-3 and TRBJ1-1; D is possibly TRBD1 (6 bases). This receptor was identified in a woman aged 25 to 39 with alopecia areata. Some clones in this sample may be carry-over from other donors' samples. Sequences were derived from whole blood, sampled in connection with sensitization to the hapten diphenylcyclopropenone (DPC). CDR3 residues: CASSLGQTETFF. CDR3 DNA sequence: TGTGCCAGCAGTTTAGGACAGACGGAAACTTTCTTT.